The 6 T cell receptor beta chains given below trace back to one sample, sequenced in a study of cytomegalovirus exposure and HLA in healthy donors. The PCR had 60 Vbeta and 13 Jbeta primers. TCRdb's table, derived via immunoSEQ multiplex PCR, lists solely in-frame clones and lacks some. Counted here are 150,000 to 200,000 clones, under 80% occurring once; the ten biggest clones make up 13%. The sequenced sample was PBMCs. Receptor source: a woman between 50 and 59 years old in good health and CMV-seropositive.

This chain links TRBV18 with TRBJ1-1, with 7 bases matching TRBD1. Germline-derived CDR1 and CDR2 are KGHSH and LQKENI. This CDR3 is 13 amino acids long. The V segment lost 6 bases and the J segment 5 bases; nucleotides outside the gene matches: 6. The CDR3 is CASSRTGVTEAFF. CDR3 coding DNA: TGTGCCAGCTCGCGTACAGGGGTTACTGAAGCTTTCTTT.

The V gene is TRBV7-8, the J gene TRBJ1-2, with 12 bases identical to TRBD1. Germline lookup yields CDR1 SGHVS and CDR2 FQNEAQ. J gave up 4 bases and V 4 bases, and 10 bases lay outside the gene matches. CDR3 length: 17 residues. The CDR3 coding sequence is TGTGCCAGCAGCTCCGGGACAGGGGGCCTGATAGGCTATGGCTACACCTTC. Translating it yields CASSSGTGGLIGYGYTF.

This clone was counted once. V is TRBV5-6 and J is TRBJ1-1; 9 nucleotides agree with TRBD1. Germline assignment: CDR1 SGHDT and CDR2 YYEEEE. V gave up 4 bases and J gave up 5 bases; unmatched junction bases: 6. This CDR3 is built from 14 residues. The CDR3 region is CASSQDRGWTEAFF. The CDR3, as DNA: TGTGCCAGCAGCCAGGACAGGGGCTGGACTGAAGCTTTCTTT.

The chain recombines TRBV5-6 with TRBJ1-2, with 8 bases identical to TRBD1. The germline V gene has CDR1 SGHDT and CDR2 YYEEEE. This CDR3 is 17 amino acids long. V gave up 1 base and J gave up 0 bases; unmatched junction bases: 8. CDR3 region: CASSLYQGARANYGYTF. The CDR3 DNA reads TGTGCCAGCAGCTTGTATCAGGGGGCGCGGGCTAACTATGGCTACACCTTC.

This clone was detected a few times. The rearrangement uses TRBV30 and TRBJ2-7; D not certain. V was pared by 1 base and J by 2 bases, with 12 bases between. CDR3 length equals 14 residues. The germline gives CDR1 GTSNPN, CDR2 SVGIG (reference sequence). The CDR3 is CAWSGNSGPYEQYF. The CDR3 DNA sequence: TGTGCCTGGAGTGGAAATTCAGGTCCCTACGAGCAGTACTTC. The full variable domain, with the rest looked up from reference TRBV30 and TRBJ2-7, is SQTIHQWPATLVQPVGSPLSLECTVEGTSNPNLYWYRQAAGRGLQLLFYSVGIGQISSEVPQNLSASRPQDRQFILSSKKLLLSDSGFYLCAWSGNSGPYEQYFGPGTRLTVT.

V usage is TRBV5-1 and J usage is TRBJ1-4, with TRBD1 matching 7 bases. The CDR3 runs to 15 residues. Per the germline V gene, CDR1 is SGHRS and CDR2 is YFSETQ. The V and J ends lost 0 bases and 10 bases, in that order; junction bases with no gene match: 9. DNA of the CDR3: TGCGCCAGCAGCTTGGGAGTTGGGACAGATAGAAAACTGTTTTTT. It encodes CASSLGVGTDRKLFF.